This T cell receptor beta chain was identified in a study of cytomegalovirus exposure and HLA in healthy donors. CDR3 length: 18 residues. Germline CDR1 is SGHTA and CDR2 is FQGNSA. Trimming at V came to 1 base and at J to 3 bases, leaving 7 bases not matched to a gene. The PCR contained 60 Vbeta and 13 Jbeta primers. Generated by immunoSEQ multiplex PCR, the TCRdb table keeps only in-frame clones and is missing some. The sample has 150,000 to 200,000 clones, approximately 85% seen once. The rearrangement joins TRBV7-2 to TRBJ2-7, with 15 nucleotides matching TRBD2. Sequencing was carried out using PBMCs. The sequence was obtained from a man in his late teens or twenties in good health and CMV-seropositive. CDR3 DNA sequence: TGTGCCAGCAGCTTAGGTCCGGGACTAGCGGGGGGAAGCTACGAGCAGTACTTC. Protein product: CASSLGPGLAGGSYEQYF.